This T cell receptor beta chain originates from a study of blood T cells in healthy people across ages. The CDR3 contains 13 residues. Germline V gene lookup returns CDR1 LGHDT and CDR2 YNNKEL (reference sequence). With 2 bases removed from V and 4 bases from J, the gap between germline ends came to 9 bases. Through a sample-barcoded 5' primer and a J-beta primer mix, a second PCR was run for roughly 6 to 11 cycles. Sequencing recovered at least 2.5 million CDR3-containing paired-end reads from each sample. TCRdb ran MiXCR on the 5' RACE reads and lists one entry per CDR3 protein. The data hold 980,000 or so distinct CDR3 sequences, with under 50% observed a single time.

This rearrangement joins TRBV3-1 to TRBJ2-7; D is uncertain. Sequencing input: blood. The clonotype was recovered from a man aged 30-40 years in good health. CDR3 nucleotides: TGTGCCAGCAGCCAATTAATCGGGTACGAGCAGTACTTC. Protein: CASSQLIGYEQYF.